This T cell receptor beta chain was retrieved from a study of technical replicates of blood from a handful of donors (dated by TCRdb to about 2017). For CDR1 and CDR2, the germline V gene (reference sequence) lists GTSNPN and SVGIG. V is cut by 4 bases and J by 5 bases, and the space between the germline ends is 11 bases. From the cysteine through the phenylalanine, the CDR3 covers 12 amino acids. Only the CDR3 part of the read is kept: 36 bases, read in frame from the first base. Receptor libraries were prepared by the immunoSEQ multiplex PCR assay. TCRdb carries this immuneACCESS record with in-frame sequences only. Its versions omit some clonotypes, under half of them owing to an unresolved V gene in the studies checked, with the rest unexplained. The sample table holds around 80,000 clones, of which about 96% were seen once. The top ten constitute around 0.28% of the sample. As to this clone: Its antigen has not been determined. Per-base quality was not reported, and no clone a single base away is much larger than it.

The V and J segments used are TRBV30 and TRBJ1-2, with no reliable assignment of the D segment. This clonotype originated in a human donor in good health. Sequencing was performed on T cells isolated from PBMCs. The nucleotide sequence reads TGTGCCTGGAAGGCGGGGTGGTATGGCTACACCTTC. It codes for CAWKAGWYGYTF.